One sample yielded the 10 T cell receptor beta chains listed below, sequenced in a study of human T cells and chemical hapten exposure (dated by TCRdb to about 2021). The library was obtained by RACE. This sample was sequenced with a NextSeq 500. TCRdb reanalyzed the raw reads on its own, using fastp at Q25 for trimming and MiXCR for clone calling, and kept in-frame beta chains. Rows are combined by CDR3 protein, so each entry shows the most common genes and DNA. The sample profile shows 100,000 or so distinct CDR3 sequences; 9.3% of them were found once. Approximately 2.2% of the sample rests with the top ten. The intended sense of this specimen's time point label: patch test 2, 6 weeks after DPC sensitization. Read against the paper, the sample's treatment or condition label means: therapeutic diphenylcyclopropenone sensitization with weekly scalp DPC. Here the sequenced sample was whole blood, taken in connection with sensitization to the hapten diphenylcyclopropenone (DPC). The receptors here all came from a woman aged 40 to 50 with alopecia areata. Some clones in this sample may be carry-over from other donors' samples.

V usage is TRBV4-1 and J usage is TRBJ1-2; TRBD1 aligns across 10 bases. The CDR3 length is 14 residues. Germline assignment: CDR1 MGHRA and CDR2 YSYEKL. Trimming at V came to 1 base and at J to 6 bases, leaving 2 bases not matched to a gene. The chain's CDR3 is CASSQAGTGDGYTF. The DNA of the CDR3 is TGCGCCAGCAGCCAAGCCGGGACAGGGGATGGCTACACCTTC.

The chain links TRBV28 to TRBJ1-5, with no clear D. The ends were cut back, 5 bases at V and 7 bases at J, with 6 bases in the middle. This CDR3 contains 11 residues. The germline V gene has CDR1 MDHEN and CDR2 SYDVKM. CDR3 bases: TGTGCCAGCAGTGCCCAGCAGCCCCAGCATTTT. Translation gives CASSAQQPQHF. Supplemented by reference TRBV28 and TRBJ1-5, the full variable domain reads DVKVTQSSRYLVKRTGEKVFLECVQDMDHENMFWYRQDPGLGLRLIYFSYDVKMKEKGDIPEGYSVSREKKERFSLILESASTNQTSMYLCASSAQQPQHFGDGTRLSIL.

There are many counts of this clonotype. The rearrangement uses TRBV6-5 and TRBJ1-1; TRBD1 agrees at 9 bases. The CDR3 covers 15 residues. V lost 7 bases, J lost 4 bases, and 10 bases stayed unmatched. CDR1 and CDR2 from the germline V gene are MNHEY and SVGAGI. CDR3 in DNA: TGTGCCAGCACCTCCGGGACAGGGCGGTCCACTGAAGCTTTCTTT. This codes for CASTSGTGRSTEAFF.

This clonotype was seen a few times. The chain has TRBV27 and TRBJ2-5, with TRBD2 matching 7 bases. From germline, CDR1 is MNHEY and CDR2 SMNVEV (reference sequence). The junction had 1 base not matched to a gene; V was cut back by 2 bases and J by 4 bases. CDR3 length equals 13 residues. This chain's CDR3 is CASSLKRGETQYF. The CDR3 DNA is TGTGCCAGCAGTTTAAAGCGGGGAGAGACCCAGTACTTC.

This chain joins TRBV21-1 and TRBJ1-1; TRBD1 is taken as the D call from the table, unchecked against the DNA. TRBV21-1 is a pseudogene locus. The CDR3 is 16 amino acids. CDR3 sequence: CASSYRPPNMNTEAFF. Written as DNA, the CDR3 is TGTGCCAGCAGCTACCGTCCCCCAAATATGAACACTGAAGCTTTCTTT.

This clonotype has more than one count but fewer than ten. The chain couples TRBV19 to TRBJ1-2; possibly TRBD1 for D (6 bases). The CDR3 runs to 13 residues. V lost 8 bases and J lost 6, with 16 bases in between. The germline V gene has CDR1 LNHDA and CDR2 SQIVND (reference sequence). Written as DNA, the CDR3 is TGTGCCAGTTCGAGGGGGATGCGGAATGGCTACACCTTC. It yields the protein CASSRGMRNGYTF.

This clonotype was counted a few times. The chain couples TRBV29-1 to TRBJ2-5, with 13 bases lining up with TRBD2. The germline gives CDR1 SQVTM, CDR2 ANQGSEA. The length of the CDR3 is 15 residues. The trim removed 6 bases at V and 0 bases at J, leaving 4 bases unmatched. The CDR3, as DNA: TGCAGCGTGAGCGGGACTAGCGGGAACCAAGAGACCCAGTACTTC. It translates to CSVSGTSGNQETQYF.

This clonotype was found many times. Germline and junction disagree at one end, which may indicate a read error. The chain links TRBV20-1 to TRBJ1-5; a weak D match, TRBD1 (6 bases). This CDR3 spans 12 amino acids. Germline V gene sequence: CDR1 DFQATT, CDR2 SNEGSKA (reference sequence). This chain's CDR3 is CSARDSSQPQHF. Written as DNA, the CDR3 is TGCAGTGCTAGGGACAGCAGTCAGCCCCAGCATTTT.

This clonotype was seen a few times. V and J are TRBV6-1 and TRBJ2-3; TRBD2 matches 12 bases. CDR1 is MNHNS, CDR2 SASEGT, per germline. V shed 2 bases and J 7 bases; nucleotides not matched to a gene: 10. The CDR3 is 17 residues long. Written as DNA, the CDR3 is TGTGCCAGCAGTGAATCGGGGCTAGCGGGAGGGCCCCATACGCAGTATTTT. It specifies CASSESGLAGGPHTQYF.

The chain couples TRBV7-2 to TRBJ2-7, with TRBD1 identical over 9 bases. V lost 4 bases and J lost 4; bases outside the gene matches: 5. This CDR3 is built from 14 residues. Germline V gene sequence: CDR1 SGHTA, CDR2 FQGNSA. The CDR3 spells CASSYGGTGYEQYF. DNA of the CDR3: TGTGCCAGCAGCTACGGCGGGACAGGGTACGAGCAGTACTTC.